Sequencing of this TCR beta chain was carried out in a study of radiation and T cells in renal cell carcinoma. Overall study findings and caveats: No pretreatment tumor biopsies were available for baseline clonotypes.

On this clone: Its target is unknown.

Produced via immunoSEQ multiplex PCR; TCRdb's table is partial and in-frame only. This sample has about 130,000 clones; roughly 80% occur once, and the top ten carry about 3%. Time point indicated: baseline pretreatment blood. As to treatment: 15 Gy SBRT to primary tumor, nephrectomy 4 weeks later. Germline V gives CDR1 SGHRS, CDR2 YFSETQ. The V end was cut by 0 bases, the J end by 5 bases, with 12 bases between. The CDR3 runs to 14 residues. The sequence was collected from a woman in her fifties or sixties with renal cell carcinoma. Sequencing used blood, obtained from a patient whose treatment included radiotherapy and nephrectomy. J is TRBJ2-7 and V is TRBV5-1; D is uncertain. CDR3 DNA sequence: TGCGCCAGCAGCTTGGACGTATCCCCCAACGAGCAGTACTTC. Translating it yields CASSLDVSPNEQYF.